These 14 T cell receptor beta chains share one sample of origin, sequenced in a study of T-cell reconstitution after alpha-beta-depleted transplantation in children. Preparation of the TCRbeta library used unique molecular identifiers. MiXCR, applied by TCRdb to the PCR reads, yields one record per CDR3 protein. The sample shows 200,000 to 300,000 distinct CDR3 sequences, roughly 7.7% of them seen only once. The material sequenced was PBMCs, mostly from graft donor cells, taken 180 days after TCRalphabeta/CD19-depleted stem cell transplant. The receptors stem from a male patient aged 10-17 years who had a stem cell transplant for acute lymphoblastic leukemia, so the T cells may come from the graft donor.

This clonotype occurred many times. The rearrangement links TRBV10-3 to TRBJ1-1; TRBD1 might be the D (5 bases). The CDR3 loop spans 14 amino acids. Trimming removed 6 bases from V and 4 bases from J, with 15 bases in between. Looked up from germline, CDR1 is ENHRY and CDR2 is SYGVKD. CDR3 amino acids: CAIRDTRKSTEAFF. The DNA for the CDR3 is TGTGCCATCAGGGACACGAGAAAATCCACTGAAGCTTTCTTT.

This clonotype was found many times. The chain carries TRBV28 and TRBJ2-4; TRBD1 matches at 8 bases. The junction had 8 bases not matched to a gene; V was cut back by 4 bases and J by 0 bases. The CDR3 contains 17 residues. Germline V gene data show CDR1 as MDHEN and CDR2 as SYDVKM. In DNA form, the CDR3 reads TGTGCCAGCAGTTGGACAGGGACGACTTTAGCCAAAAACATTCAGTACTTC. This translates into CASSWTGTTLAKNIQYF.

The chain carries TRBV6-2 or TRBV6-3 and TRBJ1-1, with D possibly matching TRBD1 (6 bases). CDR3 size: 16 residues. Trimming removed 0 bases at V and 0 bases at J, with 11 bases between. CDR1 is MNHEY and CDR2 is SVGEGT in the germline V gene. CDR3 nucleotide sequence: TGTGCCAGCAGTTACTCCACGGACAGCATGAACACTGAAGCTTTCTTT. Protein: CASSYSTDSMNTEAFF.

In nucleotides, the CDR3 is TGTGCCAGCACCACTACCCGGACAGGGGCGGGAGTAACCGGGGAGCTGTTTTTT. This codes for CASTTTRTGAGVTGELFF. This rearrangement joins TRBV2 to TRBJ2-2; 9 nucleotides line up with TRBD1. This CDR3 has 18 amino acids. With 7 bases clipped from V and 5 bases from J, the junction kept 17 bases outside the gene matches. The germline V gene has CDR1 SNHLY and CDR2 FYNNEI.

V and J are TRBV20-1 and TRBJ2-5; 7 positions agree with TRBD2. CDR3 length: 15 amino acids. Germline CDR1 DFQATT, CDR2 SNEGSKA (reference sequence). With 3 bases clipped from V and 0 bases from J, the junction kept 7 bases outside the gene matches. The chain's CDR3 is CSARGSGADQETQYF. CDR3 in DNA: TGCAGTGCTAGGGGGAGCGGGGCTGACCAAGAGACCCAGTACTTC.

This clonotype was observed many times. The rearrangement joins TRBV28 to TRBJ2-7, with D uncertain. Germline V lookup: CDR1 MDHEN, CDR2 SYDVKM. V was trimmed by 4 bases and J by 3 bases, leaving 10 bases between them. CDR3 size: 13 residues. The CDR3 bases are TGTGCCAGCAGTTCTGGAGAACTCTACGAGCAGTACTTC. Protein product: CASSSGELYEQYF.

This clonotype was seen repeatedly, ten times or more. The rearrangement links TRBV4-1 to TRBJ2-3; no clear D gene. The CDR3 runs to 15 residues. Per the germline V gene, CDR1 is MGHRA and CDR2 is YSYEKL. Trimming removed 1 base at V and 0 bases at J, with 8 bases between. The CDR3 coding sequence is TGCGCCAGCAGCCAAGCGACGCTGAGCACAGATACGCAGTATTTT. Amino acid sequence: CASSQATLSTDTQYF.

This clonotype was counted a few times. This chain uses TRBV20-1 with TRBJ2-5; TRBD2 might be the D (5 bases). Germline V gene data show CDR1 as DFQATT and CDR2 as SNEGSKA (reference sequence). The CDR3 has 14 amino acids. V was shortened by 5 bases and J by 2 bases, with 15 bases between the two germline ends. The CDR3 sequence: CSAPPVSGQETQYF. The CDR3 DNA follows: TGCAGTGCTCCGCCCGTCTCGGGACAAGAGACCCAGTACTTC.

This clonotype appeared many times. The chain combines TRBV11-2 with TRBJ2-3; D gene uncertain. There are 12 residues in the CDR3. The V end lost 5 bases, the J end lost 5 bases, and 8 bases lay between the germline ends. The germline CDR1 and CDR2 sequences are SGHAT and FQNNGV. DNA of the CDR3: TGTGCCAGCAGCCCAAACGGAGATACGCAGTATTTT. This gives the protein CASSPNGDTQYF.

The sample holds many counts of this clonotype. The V gene is TRBV5-1, the J gene TRBJ2-5, with D tentatively TRBD1 (5 bases). Germline V gives CDR1 SGHRS, CDR2 YFSETQ. This CDR3 spans 15 amino acids. V was pared by 0 bases and J by 5 bases, with 14 bases between. For the CDR3, the DNA is TGCGCCAGCAGCTTGGCCGTAGGGGTTGACGAGACCCAGTACTTC. This translates into CASSLAVGVDETQYF. Filled out from reference TRBV5-1 and TRBJ2-5, the complete variable domain reads KAGVTQTPRYLIKTRGQQVTLSCSPISGHRSVSWYQQTPGQGLQFLFEYFSETQRNKGNFPGRFSGRQFSNSRSEMNVSTLELGDSALYLCASSLAVGVDETQYFGPGTRLLVL.

This clonotype was counted many times. The chain couples TRBV7-9 to TRBJ1-5, with TRBD1 as a possible D gene (6 bases). The CDR3 runs to 19 residues. V shed 1 base and J shed 4 bases, with 23 bases lying between them. Per germline, CDR1 SEHNR and CDR2 FQNEAQ (reference sequence). CDR3 sequence (DNA): TGTGCCAGCAGCTTAGTAGTGGGTGAGGGGGGGAGACGGAATCAGCCCCAGCATTTT. This encodes CASSLVVGEGGRRNQPQHF.

The chain is built from TRBV19 and TRBJ2-5; no reliable D call. V lost 1 base and J 1 base, leaving 7 bases between the germline ends. The CDR3 sequence is 14 residues long. Germline V CDR1 and CDR2: LNHDA, SQIVND (reference sequence). The CDR3 loop reads CASSIGGSQETQYF. The CDR3 nucleotides are TGTGCCAGTAGTATAGGTGGCTCCCAAGAGACCCAGTACTTC.

In this sample, this clonotype turned up many times. This chain connects TRBV5-6 to TRBJ2-4; no reliable D call. Trimming stripped 3 bases from V and 0 bases from J, with 7 bases between. The CDR3 is made up of 14 amino acids. The V gene's germline CDR1 is SGHDT and CDR2 YYEEEE. The CDR3 sequence: CASSYQVAKNIQYF. As DNA, the CDR3 is TGTGCCAGCAGCTATCAAGTAGCCAAAAACATTCAGTACTTC.

This clonotype was recorded many times. This chain connects TRBV12-3 or TRBV12-4 to TRBJ2-1; the D is unclear. Trimming took off 2 bases at V and 4 bases at J, with 3 bases between the two ends. This CDR3 has 12 residues. CDR3 protein: CASSLPYNEQFF. The CDR3 region has the DNA TGTGCCAGCAGTTTACCTTACAATGAGCAGTTCTTC.